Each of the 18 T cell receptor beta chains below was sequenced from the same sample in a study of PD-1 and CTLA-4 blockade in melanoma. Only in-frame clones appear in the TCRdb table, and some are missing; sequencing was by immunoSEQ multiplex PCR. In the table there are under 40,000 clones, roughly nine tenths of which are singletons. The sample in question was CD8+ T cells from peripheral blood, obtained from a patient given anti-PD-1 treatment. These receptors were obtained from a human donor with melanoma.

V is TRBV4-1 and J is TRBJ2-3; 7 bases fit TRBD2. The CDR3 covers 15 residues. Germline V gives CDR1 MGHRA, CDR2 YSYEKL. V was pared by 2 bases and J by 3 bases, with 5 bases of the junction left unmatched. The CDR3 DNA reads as TGCGCCAGCAGCCAAATAACTAGCGAGACAGATACGCAGTATTTT. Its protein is CASSQITSETDTQYF.

CDR3 region: CASSYSGTAFIEQYF. The DNA for the CDR3 is TGTGCCAGCAGTTACTCTGGGACAGCTTTCATCGAGCAGTACTTC. The rearrangement joins TRBV6-5 to TRBJ2-7, with 7 bases that match TRBD1. V gave up 0 bases and J gave up 6 bases; unmatched junction bases: 8. The length of the CDR3 is 15 residues. Germline V gene lookup returns CDR1 MNHEY and CDR2 SVGAGI.

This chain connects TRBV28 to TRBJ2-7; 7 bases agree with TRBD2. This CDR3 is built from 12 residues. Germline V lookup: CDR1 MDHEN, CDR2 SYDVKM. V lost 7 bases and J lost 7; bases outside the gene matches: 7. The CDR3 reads CASTKRGVEQYF. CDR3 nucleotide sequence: TGTGCCAGCACTAAACGGGGGGTGGAGCAGTACTTC.

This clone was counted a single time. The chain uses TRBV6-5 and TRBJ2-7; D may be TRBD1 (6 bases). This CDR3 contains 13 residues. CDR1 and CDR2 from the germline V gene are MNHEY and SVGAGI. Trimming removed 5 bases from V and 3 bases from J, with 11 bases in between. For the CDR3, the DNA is TGTGCCAGCAGTCCGACAGGAATCTACGAGCAGTACTTC. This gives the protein CASSPTGIYEQYF.

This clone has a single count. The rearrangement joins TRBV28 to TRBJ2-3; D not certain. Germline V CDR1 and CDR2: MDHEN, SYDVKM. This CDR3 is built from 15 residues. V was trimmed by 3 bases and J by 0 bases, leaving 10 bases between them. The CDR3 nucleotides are TGTGCCAGCAGTTTGAATAATCCTAGCACAGATACGCAGTATTTT. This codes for CASSLNNPSTDTQYF.

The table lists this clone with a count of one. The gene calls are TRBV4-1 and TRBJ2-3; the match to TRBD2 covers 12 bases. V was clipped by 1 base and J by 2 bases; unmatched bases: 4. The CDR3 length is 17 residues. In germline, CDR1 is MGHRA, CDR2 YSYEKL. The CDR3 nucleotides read TGCGCCAGCAGCCAAGCTCCTAGCGGGGGGGCCACAGATACGCAGTATTTT. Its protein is CASSQAPSGGATDTQYF.

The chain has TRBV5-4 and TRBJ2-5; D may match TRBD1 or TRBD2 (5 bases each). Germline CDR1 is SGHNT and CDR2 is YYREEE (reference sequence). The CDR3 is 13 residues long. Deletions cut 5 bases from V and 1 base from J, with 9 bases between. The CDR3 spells CASRSGTQETQYF. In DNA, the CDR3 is TGTGCCAGCAGATCCGGGACCCAAGAGACCCAGTACTTC.

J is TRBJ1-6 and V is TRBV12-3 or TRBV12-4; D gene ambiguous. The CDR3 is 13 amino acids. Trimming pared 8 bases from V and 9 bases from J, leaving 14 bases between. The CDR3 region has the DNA TGTGCCAGCTCAGGTGGGGTTCTTTCACCCCTCCACTTT. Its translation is CASSGGVLSPLHF.

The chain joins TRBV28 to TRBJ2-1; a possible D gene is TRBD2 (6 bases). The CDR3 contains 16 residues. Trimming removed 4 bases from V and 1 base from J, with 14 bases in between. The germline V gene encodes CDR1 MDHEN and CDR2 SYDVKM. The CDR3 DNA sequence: TGTGCCAGCAGTTCATGGGGGGTTGGGTCCTACAATGAGCAGTTCTTC. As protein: CASSSWGVGSYNEQFF.

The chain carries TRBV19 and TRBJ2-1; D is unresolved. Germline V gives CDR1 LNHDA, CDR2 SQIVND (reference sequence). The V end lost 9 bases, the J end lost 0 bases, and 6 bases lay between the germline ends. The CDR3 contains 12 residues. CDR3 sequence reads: CASTSSYNEQFF. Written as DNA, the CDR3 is TGTGCCAGCACGAGCTCCTACAATGAGCAGTTCTTC.

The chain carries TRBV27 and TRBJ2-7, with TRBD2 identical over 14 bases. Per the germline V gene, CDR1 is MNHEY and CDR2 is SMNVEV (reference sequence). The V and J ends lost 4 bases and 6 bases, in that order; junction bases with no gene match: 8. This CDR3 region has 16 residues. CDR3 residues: CASSSRLAGGSVEQYF. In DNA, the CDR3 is TGTGCCAGCAGTTCCCGACTAGCGGGGGGGTCGGTCGAGCAGTACTTC.

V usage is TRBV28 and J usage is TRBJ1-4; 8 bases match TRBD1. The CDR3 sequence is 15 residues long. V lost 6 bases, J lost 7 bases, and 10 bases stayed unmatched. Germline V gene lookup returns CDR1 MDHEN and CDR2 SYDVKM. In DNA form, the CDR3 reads TGTGCCAGCAGCCGCCGGACAGGGACGGCTGAAAAACTGTTTTTT. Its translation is CASSRRTGTAEKLFF.

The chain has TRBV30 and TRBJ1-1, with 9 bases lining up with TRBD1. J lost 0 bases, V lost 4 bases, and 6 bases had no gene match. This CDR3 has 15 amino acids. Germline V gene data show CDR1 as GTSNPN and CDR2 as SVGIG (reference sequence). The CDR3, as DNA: TGTGCCTGGACCCTAGGGACAGGGTTGAACACTGAAGCTTTCTTT. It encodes CAWTLGTGLNTEAFF.

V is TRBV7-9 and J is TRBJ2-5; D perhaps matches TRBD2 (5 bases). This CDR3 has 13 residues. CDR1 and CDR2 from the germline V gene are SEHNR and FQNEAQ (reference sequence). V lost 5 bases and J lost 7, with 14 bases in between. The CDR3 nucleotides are TGTGCCAGCAGCCAGCGGACGGGCTGGACCCAGTACTTC. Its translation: CASSQRTGWTQYF.

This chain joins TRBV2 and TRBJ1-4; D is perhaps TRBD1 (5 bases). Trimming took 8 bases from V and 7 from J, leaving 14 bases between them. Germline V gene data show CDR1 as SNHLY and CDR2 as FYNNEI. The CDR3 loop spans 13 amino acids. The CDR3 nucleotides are TGTGCCAGCCAGGGCGGGAGAGGTGAAAAACTGTTTTTT. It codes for CASQGGRGEKLFF.

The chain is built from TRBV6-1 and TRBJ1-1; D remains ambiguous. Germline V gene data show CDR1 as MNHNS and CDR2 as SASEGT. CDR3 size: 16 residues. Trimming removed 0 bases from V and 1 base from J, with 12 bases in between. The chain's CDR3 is CASSEASGGGNTEAFF. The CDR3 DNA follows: TGTGCCAGCAGTGAAGCATCAGGCGGCGGGAACACTGAAGCTTTCTTT.

The CDR3 DNA reads as TGCAGCGGAACGGGACAGAAAAACATTCAGTACTTC. Protein product: CSGTGQKNIQYF. The chain employs TRBV29-1 and TRBJ2-4, with 7 bases lining up with TRBD1. The CDR3 has 12 residues. J lost 4 bases, V lost 7 bases, and 4 bases had no gene match. Germline assignment: CDR1 SQVTM and CDR2 ANQGSEA.

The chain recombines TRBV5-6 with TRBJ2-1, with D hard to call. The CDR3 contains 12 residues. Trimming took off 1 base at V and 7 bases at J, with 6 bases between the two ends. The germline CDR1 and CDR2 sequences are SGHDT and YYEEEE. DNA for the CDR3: TGTGCCAGCAGCTTGTTGGATAATGAGCAGTTCTTC. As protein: CASSLLDNEQFF.